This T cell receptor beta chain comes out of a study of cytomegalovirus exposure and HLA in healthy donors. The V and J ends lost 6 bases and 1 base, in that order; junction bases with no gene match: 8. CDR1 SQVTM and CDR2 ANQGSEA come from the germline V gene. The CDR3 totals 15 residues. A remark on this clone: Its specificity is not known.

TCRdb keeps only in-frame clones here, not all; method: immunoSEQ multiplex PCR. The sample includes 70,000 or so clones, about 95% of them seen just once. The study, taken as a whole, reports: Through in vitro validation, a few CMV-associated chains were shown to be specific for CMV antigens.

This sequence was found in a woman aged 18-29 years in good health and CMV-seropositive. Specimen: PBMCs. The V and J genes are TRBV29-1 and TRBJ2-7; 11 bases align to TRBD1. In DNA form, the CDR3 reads TGCAGCGTCCAAGGCGGGACAGGGGGGTCCTACGAGCAGTACTTC. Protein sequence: CSVQGGTGGSYEQYF.